Below are 17 T cell receptor beta chains sequenced from a single sample in a study of post-analysis software for immune sequencing data. Findings and limits, study-wide: Controls showed lower frequencies than patients for five TRBV segments, and TRBV5-6, TRBV5-1 and TRBV20-1 were among these.

The library was made from cDNA and included unique molecular identifiers. TCRdb passed the PCR reads through MiXCR, listing each CDR3 protein once. This sample has around 700,000 distinct CDR3 sequences, with 55% to 60% found just once. Their antigens are not known. Sample: blood. All receptors derive from a girl between 2 and 10 years old with multiple sclerosis.

The rearrangement joins TRBV11-2 to TRBJ2-1, with 9 nucleotides matching TRBD2. Germline V gives CDR1 SGHAT, CDR2 FQNNGV. J lost 6 bases, V lost 7 bases, and 7 bases had no gene match. The CDR3 length is 14 residues. The CDR3 reads CASMSGRYSNEQFF. The CDR3 nucleotides read TGTGCCAGCATGAGCGGGAGGTACTCCAATGAGCAGTTCTTC.

This sequence joins TRBV10-3 and TRBJ2-5; 8 bases line up with TRBD1. CDR1 and CDR2 from the germline V gene are ENHRY and SYGVKD. This CDR3 comprises 15 residues. V lost 6 bases, J lost 2 bases, and 8 bases stayed unmatched. As DNA, the CDR3 is TGTGCCATCAGCGAGACAGGGGTAGGACAAGAGACCCAGTACTTC. It translates to CAISETGVGQETQYF.

This chain uses TRBV6-6 with TRBJ1-5; D is unresolved. CDR1 is MNHNY, CDR2 SVGAGI, per germline (reference sequence). V was pared by 6 bases and J by 7 bases, with 19 bases between. The CDR3 is 15 amino acids. DNA for the CDR3: TGTGCCAGCAGCCACTCGGGCGGGATTGAACAGCCCCAGCATTTT. This codes for CASSHSGGIEQPQHF.

The chain uses TRBV7-9 and TRBJ1-4, with D possibly TRBD1 on 6 matching bases. Trimming shortened V by 7 bases and J by 6 bases, and 15 bases separated the two germline ends. The CDR3 loop spans 14 amino acids. CDR1 is SEHNR and CDR2 is FQNEAQ in the germline V gene (reference sequence). Here the CDR3 DNA reads TGTGCCAGCACCGATGGAGGGGGAGATGAAAAACTGTTTTTT. This sequence encodes CASTDGGGDEKLFF.

This clonotype was seen only a few times. The chain uses TRBV6-1 and TRBJ2-1, with D perhaps TRBD1 or TRBD2 (6 bases each). Trimming removed 6 bases at V and 6 bases at J, with 15 bases between. Germline V gene data show CDR1 as MNHNS and CDR2 as SASEGT. This CDR3 has 14 amino acids. This CDR3 reads CASRQGLLLNEQFF. As DNA, the CDR3 is TGTGCCAGCAGACAGGGACTGCTCCTCAATGAGCAGTTCTTC.

This rearrangement joins TRBV12-3 or TRBV12-4 to TRBJ2-1; 8 bases line up with TRBD1. Germline trimming cut 6 bases from V and 6 bases from J; bases unmatched to any gene: 4. The CDR3 loop spans 13 amino acids. In DNA form, the CDR3 reads TGTGCCAGCAGGATGGACAGGGCCAATGAGCAGTTCTTC. Encoded protein: CASRMDRANEQFF.

The table lists this clonotype with a count of one. The V gene is TRBV5-1, the J gene TRBJ2-7; TRBD1 matches at 8 bases. Per the germline V gene, CDR1 is SGHRS and CDR2 is YFSETQ. The CDR3 spans 14 residues. The ends lost 6 bases at V and 4 bases at J; junction bases unmatched: 9. Written as DNA, the CDR3 is TGCGCCAGCACCCCGGGACAGGAGGGGTACGAGCAGTACTTC. This encodes CASTPGQEGYEQYF.

This clonotype was recorded a few times. The genes are TRBV20-1 and TRBJ1-2, with D possibly being TRBD1 (6 bases). There are 13 residues in the CDR3. The germline V gene encodes CDR1 DFQATT and CDR2 SNEGSKA (reference sequence). Trimming left V 3 bases short and J 5 bases short, with 13 bases between. CDR3 sequence: CSASGTPFYGYTF. The CDR3 DNA reads TGCAGTGCTAGCGGGACACCCTTTTATGGCTACACCTTC.

The chain employs TRBV6-6 and TRBJ1-2; TRBD1 agrees at 7 bases. Germline V gives CDR1 MNHNY, CDR2 SVGAGI (reference sequence). The CDR3 contains 16 residues. The junction had 14 bases not matched to a gene; V was cut back by 4 bases and J by 6 bases. The CDR3 DNA sequence: TGTGCCAGCAGTTTCCCAACAGGGGTGCGCCCCGATGGCTACACCTTC. Encoded protein: CASSFPTGVRPDGYTF.

This clonotype was picked up one time. The chain is built from TRBV6-5 and TRBJ2-5, with 10 bases lining up with TRBD2. The J call could be wrong; TRBJ2-7 is a better fit for the DNA end. This CDR3 region has 14 residues. Germline V lookup: CDR1 MNHEY, CDR2 SVGAGI. The CDR3 loop is CASSALLAGNEQYF. CDR3 DNA sequence: TGTGCCAGCAGTGCCCTACTAGCGGGAAACGAGCAGTACTTC.

The table lists this clonotype with a count of one. V gene TRBV5-1 combines with J gene TRBJ1-2, with TRBD1 as a possible D gene (5 bases). Germline loops: CDR1 SGHRS, CDR2 YFSETQ. The length of the CDR3 is 14 residues. The germline V and J ends were trimmed by 1 base and 7 bases, with 14 bases remaining between them. CDR3 DNA: TGCGCCAGCAGCTTGAGCCAGGGAGAAGCTGGCTACACCTTC. Protein: CASSLSQGEAGYTF.

The gene calls are TRBV29-1 and TRBJ2-1; D is ambiguous. V lost 1 base and J lost 7, with 8 bases in between. Germline V gene data show CDR1 as SQVTM and CDR2 as ANQGSEA. There are 12 residues in the CDR3. The CDR3 DNA is TGCAGCGTTGAAGTCGCCGGAAATGAGCAGTTCTTC. Translation: CSVEVAGNEQFF.

The chain couples TRBV15 to TRBJ1-1; tentatively, D is TRBD1 (6 bases). The V end lost 5 bases, the J end lost 3 bases, and 13 bases lay between the germline ends. The CDR3 has 14 residues. Per the germline V gene, CDR1 is LNHNV and CDR2 is YYDKDF (reference sequence). The CDR3, as DNA: TGTGCCACCAGCGGGCAGGACAGAGACACTGAAGCTTTCTTT. As protein: CATSGQDRDTEAFF. The full variable domain, with the rest looked up from reference TRBV15 and TRBJ1-1, is DAMVIQNPRYQVTQFGKPVTLSCSQTLNHNVMYWYQQKSSQAPKLLFHYYDKDFNNEADTPDNFQSRRPNTSFCFLDIRSPGLGDTAMYLCATSGQDRDTEAFFGQGTRLTVV.

This clonotype is a singleton in its sample. V usage is TRBV5-5 and J usage is TRBJ1-2; the match to TRBD1 covers 8 bases. The germline gives CDR1 SGHKS, CDR2 YYEKEE (reference sequence). The CDR3 loop spans 15 amino acids. With 7 bases clipped from V and 6 bases from J, the junction kept 14 bases outside the gene matches. The DNA of the CDR3 is TGTGCCAGCGGCCAAAAACCAGGGGGCTGGGATGGCTACACCTTC. This encodes CASGQKPGGWDGYTF.

A single count supports this clonotype. This chain connects TRBV6-6 to TRBJ2-1; D not certain. The V end lost 6 bases, the J end lost 10 bases, and 13 bases lay between the germline ends. The germline gives CDR1 MNHNY, CDR2 SVGAGI (reference sequence). CDR3 length: 12 amino acids. CDR3 sequence (DNA): TGTGCCAGCAGCCCCGCGGCGAGAGAGCAGTTCTTC. Its protein is CASSPAAREQFF.

The chain has TRBV4-1 and TRBJ2-1, with a possible D match to TRBD2 (6 bases). Trimming cost V 0 bases and J 3 bases, with 12 bases left between them. CDR3 size: 16 residues. Germline V gives CDR1 MGHRA, CDR2 YSYEKL. In DNA form, the CDR3 reads TGCGCCAGCAGCCAAGAAGTAGCGGACAACTACAATGAGCAGTTCTTC. The encoded protein is CASSQEVADNYNEQFF.

This clonotype was seen a few times. V usage is TRBV7-9 and J usage is TRBJ2-1; TRBD2 is a possible D gene (5 bases). The V gene's germline CDR1 is SEHNR and CDR2 FQNEAQ (reference sequence). V was cut by 2 bases and J by 9 bases, with 14 bases left in between. CDR3 length equals 14 residues. This chain's CDR3 is CASSLIREYPEQFF. CDR3 nucleotides: TGTGCCAGCAGCTTAATCCGGGAATATCCTGAGCAGTTCTTC.